Below, 14 T cell receptor beta chains from the same sample are listed, as sequenced in a study of cytomegalovirus exposure and HLA in healthy donors. The PCR used 60 Vbeta and 13 Jbeta primers. Profiled with immunoSEQ multiplex PCR; TCRdb holds only in-frame clones, not every one. Of around 250,000 clones in the sample, about 86% were seen once. The source material was PBMCs. These receptors were collected from a woman between 55 and 75 years old in good health and CMV-seropositive.

The V and J genes are TRBV9 and TRBJ1-2; D ambiguous. The V end lost 0 bases, the J end lost 5 bases, and 11 bases lay between the germline ends. This CDR3 is 14 amino acids long. Germline values: CDR1 SGDLS, CDR2 YYNGEE. CDR3 residues: CASSVERGTYGYTF. The CDR3 nucleotides read TGTGCCAGCAGCGTAGAGCGGGGTACATATGGCTACACCTTC. The full variable domain, completed using reference TRBV9 and TRBJ1-2, is DSGVTQTPKHLITATGQRVTLRCSPRSGDLSVYWYQQSLDQGLQFLIQYYNGEERAKGNILERFSAQQFPDLHSELNLSSLELGDSALYFCASSVERGTYGYTFGSGTRLTVV.

This clone was counted ten times or more. The CDR3 DNA reads TGTGCCAGCAGCCAAAGGCTTGCGCAGGGGCACACTGAAGCTTTCTTT. Protein sequence: CASSQRLAQGHTEAFF. V and J are TRBV4-2 and TRBJ1-1; D might be TRBD1 (6 bases). Trimming left V 2 bases short and J 3 bases short, with 16 bases between. The germline V gene encodes CDR1 LGHNA and CDR2 YNFKEQ. This CDR3 has 16 amino acids.

Comments on this clone: At one boundary the junction diverges from the germline segment, which might be a read error. The chain employs TRBV7-7 and TRBJ2-2; maybe TRBD1 (5 bases). Germline loops: CDR1 SSHAT, CDR2 FNYEAQ (reference sequence). The CDR3 totals 18 residues. The CDR3 protein is CASSLSAGAVLSTGELFF. The CDR3 DNA reads TGTGCTAGCAGCTTATCCGCTGGGGCGGTTTTGAGCACCGGGGAGCTGTTTTTT.

V and J are TRBV27 and TRBJ2-2, with D perhaps TRBD1 (6 bases). Trimming removed 2 bases from V and 0 bases from J, with 7 bases in between. Germline CDR1 reads MNHEY; CDR2 reads SMNVEV (reference sequence). The length of the CDR3 is 15 residues. The CDR3 region has the DNA TGTGCCAGCAGTTTAACAGGGACGAACACCGGGGAGCTGTTTTTT. Its protein is CASSLTGTNTGELFF.

The chain links TRBV10-3 to TRBJ2-1; 10 bases agree with TRBD2. The CDR3 contains 16 residues. The ends lost 9 bases at V and 4 bases at J; junction bases unmatched: 12. Germline values: CDR1 ENHRY, CDR2 SYGVKD. As DNA, the CDR3 is TGTGCCATAGGACTAGCGGCAGGAAACAAATACAATGAGCAGTTCTTC. This codes for CAIGLAAGNKYNEQFF.

This clone was recorded only once. This chain uses TRBV2 with TRBJ2-7, with 7 bases identical to TRBD1. The V gene end was trimmed by 6 bases and the J gene end by 2 bases; junction bases not matched to a gene: 4. Germline V CDR1 and CDR2: SNHLY, FYNNEI. This CDR3 region has 13 residues. The CDR3 protein is CASSPGTAYEQYF. The CDR3 DNA sequence: TGTGCCAGCAGCCCTGGGACAGCCTACGAGCAGTACTTC.

The rearrangement links TRBV11-2 to TRBJ2-1; D is perhaps TRBD2 (6 bases). The ends were cut back, 1 base at V and 6 bases at J, with 16 bases in the middle. Germline-derived CDR1 and CDR2 are SGHAT and FQNNGV. CDR3 length: 16 amino acids. CDR3: CASSLASGTRGNEQFF. In nucleotides, the CDR3 is TGTGCCAGCAGCTTAGCTTCCGGGACTCGCGGCAATGAGCAGTTCTTC. The full variable domain, in which reference TRBV11-2 and TRBJ2-1 provide the parts outside the CDR3, is EAGVAQSPRYKIIEKRQSVAFWCNPISGHATLYWYQQILGQGPKLLIQFQNNGVVDDSQLPKDRFSAERLKGVDSTLKIQPAKLEDSAVYLCASSLASGTRGNEQFFGPGTRLTVL.

The chain joins TRBV10-3 to TRBJ2-7; the match to TRBD1 covers 11 bases. Germline lookup yields CDR1 ENHRY and CDR2 SYGVKD. The CDR3 length is 14 residues. J lost 3 bases, V lost 3 bases, and 1 base had no gene match. CDR3 in amino acids: CAISDGTGGYEQYF. The CDR3 bases are TGTGCCATCAGTGACGGGACAGGGGGCTACGAGCAGTACTTC.

The chain recombines TRBV5-1 with TRBJ2-1; 9 nucleotides align to TRBD2. Losses at the gene ends were 3 bases for V and 4 bases for J; bases not matched to a gene: 5. The CDR3 sequence is 15 residues long. From germline, CDR1 is SGHRS and CDR2 YFSETQ. CDR3 amino acids: CASSWGLAGYNEQFF. In nucleotides, the CDR3 is TGCGCCAGCAGCTGGGGACTAGCCGGATACAATGAGCAGTTCTTC. The whole variable domain, remainder taken from reference TRBV5-1 and TRBJ2-1, is KAGVTQTPRYLIKTRGQQVTLSCSPISGHRSVSWYQQTPGQGLQFLFEYFSETQRNKGNFPGRFSGRQFSNSRSEMNVSTLELGDSALYLCASSWGLAGYNEQFFGPGTRLTVL.

In the case of this clone: One end of the junction fails to match germline, which may point to a read error. This chain uses TRBV2 with TRBJ1-1; perhaps TRBD1 as D (5 bases). The germline V gene encodes CDR1 SNHLY and CDR2 FYNNEI. The CDR3 is 9 residues long. CDR3 protein: CARRWGTNF. CDR3 nucleotide sequence: TGTGCCCGAAGGTGGGGGACTAACTTT.

The CDR3 DNA follows: TGTGCCAGCAGGGCGAGCGGGGGCTCCTCCTACGAGCAGTACTTC. Translation gives CASRASGGSSYEQYF. The rearrangement links TRBV2 to TRBJ2-7; 8 bases align to TRBD2. Per the germline V gene, CDR1 is SNHLY and CDR2 is FYNNEI. The CDR3 extends over 15 amino acids. V was pared by 6 bases and J by 0 bases, with 7 bases of the junction left unmatched.

The chain is built from TRBV11-2 and TRBJ2-3, with TRBD2 matching 8 bases. The ends lost 4 bases at V and 9 bases at J; junction bases unmatched: 12. Germline CDR1 SGHAT, CDR2 FQNNGV. This CDR3 comprises 15 residues. The CDR3 bases are TGTGCCAGCAGCTCGACTAGCGTGAGGGGGGGCACGCAGTATTTT. This codes for CASSSTSVRGGTQYF.

The chain links TRBV19 to TRBJ1-1; TRBD1 is a possible D gene (6 bases). CDR3 length equals 14 residues. The V gene lost 7 bases and the J gene lost 7 bases, with 19 bases spanning the gap. CDR1 LNHDA and CDR2 SQIVND come from the germline V gene (reference sequence). The CDR3 sequence is CASNMDSAGVEAFF. The CDR3 nucleotides read TGTGCCAGTAATATGGACAGCGCCGGGGTTGAAGCTTTCTTT.

The V call is TRBV5-6, the J call TRBJ2-7, with 10 bases matching TRBD1. Trimming cost V 7 bases and J 4 bases; bases outside gene matches: 11. Looked up from germline, CDR1 is SGHDT and CDR2 is YYEEEE. The CDR3 length is 15 residues. The CDR3 DNA is TGTGCCAGCTCCCTGAGCGGGACAGGGGTATACGAGCAGTACTTC. Protein product: CASSLSGTGVYEQYF.